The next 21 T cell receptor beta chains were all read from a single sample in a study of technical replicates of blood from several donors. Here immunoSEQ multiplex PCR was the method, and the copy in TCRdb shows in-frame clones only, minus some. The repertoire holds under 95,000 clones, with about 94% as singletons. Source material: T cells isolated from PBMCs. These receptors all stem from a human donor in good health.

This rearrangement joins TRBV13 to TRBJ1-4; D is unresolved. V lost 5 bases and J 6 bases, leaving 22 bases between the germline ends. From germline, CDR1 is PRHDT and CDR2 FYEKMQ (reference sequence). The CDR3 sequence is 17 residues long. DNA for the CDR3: TGTGCCAGCAGCCTCTCCGGGGTCGGGCCAAGAGATGAAAAACTGTTTTTT. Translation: CASSLSGVGPRDEKLFF.

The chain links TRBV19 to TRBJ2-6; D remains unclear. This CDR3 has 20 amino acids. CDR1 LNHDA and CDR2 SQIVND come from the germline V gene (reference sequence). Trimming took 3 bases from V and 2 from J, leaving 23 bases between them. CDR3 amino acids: CASSIPRKLRGLAGANVLTF. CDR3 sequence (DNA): TGTGCCAGTAGTATCCCCAGGAAACTTCGTGGATTAGCTGGGGCCAACGTCCTGACTTTC.

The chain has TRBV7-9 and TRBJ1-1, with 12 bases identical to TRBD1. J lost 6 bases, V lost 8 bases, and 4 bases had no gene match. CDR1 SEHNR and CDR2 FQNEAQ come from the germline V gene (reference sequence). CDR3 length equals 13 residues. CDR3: CASGGQGAPEAFF. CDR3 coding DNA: TGTGCCAGCGGGGGACAGGGGGCACCTGAAGCTTTCTTT. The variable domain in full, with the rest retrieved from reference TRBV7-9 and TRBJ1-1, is DTGVSQNPRHKITKRGQNVTFRCDPISEHNRLYWYRQTLGQGPEFLTYFQNEAQLEKSRLLSDRFSAERPKGSFSTLEIQRTEQGDSAMYLCASGGQGAPEAFFGQGTRLTVV.

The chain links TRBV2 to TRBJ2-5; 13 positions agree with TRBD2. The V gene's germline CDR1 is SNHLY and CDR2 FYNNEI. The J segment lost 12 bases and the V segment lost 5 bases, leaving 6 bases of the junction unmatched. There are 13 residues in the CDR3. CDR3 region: CASSPLAGGPEYF. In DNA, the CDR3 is TGTGCCAGCAGTCCACTAGCGGGGGGGCCAGAGTACTTC.

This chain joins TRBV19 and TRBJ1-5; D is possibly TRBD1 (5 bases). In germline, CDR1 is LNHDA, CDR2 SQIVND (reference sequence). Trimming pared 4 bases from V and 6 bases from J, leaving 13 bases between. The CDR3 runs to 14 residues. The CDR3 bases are TGTGCCAGTAGTACTCATAGGGGTAGTCAGCCCCAGCATTTT. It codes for CASSTHRGSQPQHF.

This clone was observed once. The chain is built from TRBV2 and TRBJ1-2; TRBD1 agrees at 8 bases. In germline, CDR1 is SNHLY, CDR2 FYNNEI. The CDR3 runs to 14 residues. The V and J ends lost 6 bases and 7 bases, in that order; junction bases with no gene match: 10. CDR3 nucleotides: TGTGCCAGCAGGGGGACAGGCCAGTCGCGTGGCTACACCTTC. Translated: CASRGTGQSRGYTF.

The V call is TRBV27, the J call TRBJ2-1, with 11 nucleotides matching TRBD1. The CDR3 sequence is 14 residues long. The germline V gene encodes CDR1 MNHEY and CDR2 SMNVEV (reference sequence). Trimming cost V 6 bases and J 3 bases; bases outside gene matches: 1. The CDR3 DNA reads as TGTGCCAGCAGGGGGACAGGGGGCTACAATGAGCAGTTCTTC. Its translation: CASRGTGGYNEQFF.

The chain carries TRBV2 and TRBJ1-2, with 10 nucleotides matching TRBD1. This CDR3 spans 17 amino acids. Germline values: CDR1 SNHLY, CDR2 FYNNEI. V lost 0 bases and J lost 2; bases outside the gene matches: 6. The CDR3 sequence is CASSEAGTGVGNYGYTF. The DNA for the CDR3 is TGTGCCAGCAGTGAAGCCGGGACAGGGGTTGGGAACTATGGCTACACCTTC.

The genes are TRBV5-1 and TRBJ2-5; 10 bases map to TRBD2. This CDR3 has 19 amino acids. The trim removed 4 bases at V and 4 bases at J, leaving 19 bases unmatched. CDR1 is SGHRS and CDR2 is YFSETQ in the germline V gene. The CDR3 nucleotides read TGCGCCAGCAGCCTCACAGGGGCAAAGTCTAGCGGGAGAGCAGAGACCCAGTACTTC. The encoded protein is CASSLTGAKSSGRAETQYF.

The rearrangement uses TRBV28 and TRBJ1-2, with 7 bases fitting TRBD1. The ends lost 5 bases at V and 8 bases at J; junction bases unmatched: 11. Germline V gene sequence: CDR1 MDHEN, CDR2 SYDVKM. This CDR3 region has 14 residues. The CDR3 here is CASSTRRDSRGYTF. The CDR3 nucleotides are TGTGCCAGCAGTACTAGAAGGGACAGTCGGGGCTACACCTTC.

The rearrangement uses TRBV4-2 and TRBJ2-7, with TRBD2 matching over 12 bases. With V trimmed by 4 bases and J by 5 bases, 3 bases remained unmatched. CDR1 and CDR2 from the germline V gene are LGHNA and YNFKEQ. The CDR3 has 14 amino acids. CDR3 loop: CASSPSGGAHEQYF. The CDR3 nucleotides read TGTGCCAGCAGCCCTAGCGGGGGGGCCCACGAGCAGTACTTC.

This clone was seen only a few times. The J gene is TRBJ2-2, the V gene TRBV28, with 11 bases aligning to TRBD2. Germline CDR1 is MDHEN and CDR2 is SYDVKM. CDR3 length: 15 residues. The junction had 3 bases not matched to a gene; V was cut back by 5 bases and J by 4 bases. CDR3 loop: CASSQLAGATGELFF. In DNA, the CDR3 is TGTGCCAGCAGTCAACTAGCGGGAGCCACCGGGGAGCTGTTTTTT.

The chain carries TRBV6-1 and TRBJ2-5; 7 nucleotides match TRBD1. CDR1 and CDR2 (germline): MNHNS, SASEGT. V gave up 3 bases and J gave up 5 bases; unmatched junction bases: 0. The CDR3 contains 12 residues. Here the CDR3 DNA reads TGTGCCAGCAGTGACAGGGGGGAGACCCAGTACTTC. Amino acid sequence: CASSDRGETQYF.

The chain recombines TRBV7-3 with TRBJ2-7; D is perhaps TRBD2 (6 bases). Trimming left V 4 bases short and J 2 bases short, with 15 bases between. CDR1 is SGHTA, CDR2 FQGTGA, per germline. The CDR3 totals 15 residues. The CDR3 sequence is CASSSNGGPTYEQYF. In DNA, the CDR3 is TGTGCCAGCAGCTCCAACGGGGGTCCTACCTACGAGCAGTACTTC. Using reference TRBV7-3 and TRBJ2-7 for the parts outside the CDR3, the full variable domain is GAGVSQTPSNKVTEKGKYVELRCDPISGHTALYWYRQSLGQGPEFLIYFQGTGAADDSGLPNDRFFAVRPEGSVSTLKIQRTERGDSAVYLCASSSNGGPTYEQYFGPGTRLTVT.

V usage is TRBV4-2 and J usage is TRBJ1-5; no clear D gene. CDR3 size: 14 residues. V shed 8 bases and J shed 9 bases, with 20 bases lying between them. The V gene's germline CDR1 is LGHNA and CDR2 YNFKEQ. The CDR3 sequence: CASSAGLISGPQHF. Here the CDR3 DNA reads TGTGCCAGCTCGGCAGGTTTGATTTCTGGGCCCCAGCATTTT.

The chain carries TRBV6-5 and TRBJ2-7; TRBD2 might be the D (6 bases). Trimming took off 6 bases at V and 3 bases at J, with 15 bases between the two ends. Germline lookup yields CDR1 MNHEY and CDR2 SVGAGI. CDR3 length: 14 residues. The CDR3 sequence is CASSRLGGFYEQYF. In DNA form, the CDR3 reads TGTGCCAGCAGCCGGCTCGGGGGTTTCTACGAGCAGTACTTC.

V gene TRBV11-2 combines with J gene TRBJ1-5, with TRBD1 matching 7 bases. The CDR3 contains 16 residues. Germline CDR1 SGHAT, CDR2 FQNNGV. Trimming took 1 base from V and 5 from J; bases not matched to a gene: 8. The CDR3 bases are TGTGCCAGCAGCTTAGTGGGTGGGACAGATTATCAGCCCCAGCATTTT. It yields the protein CASSLVGGTDYQPQHF.

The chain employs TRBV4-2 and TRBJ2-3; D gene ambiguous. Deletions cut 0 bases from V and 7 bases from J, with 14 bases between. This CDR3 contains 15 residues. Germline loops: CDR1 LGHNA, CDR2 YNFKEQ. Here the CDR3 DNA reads TGTGCCAGCAGCCAAGAACCCTTAGAGGTCTATACGCAGTATTTT. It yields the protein CASSQEPLEVYTQYF.

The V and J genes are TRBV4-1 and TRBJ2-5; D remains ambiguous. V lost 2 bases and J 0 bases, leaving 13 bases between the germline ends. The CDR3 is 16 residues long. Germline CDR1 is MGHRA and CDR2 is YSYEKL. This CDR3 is CASSQNLELDQETQYF. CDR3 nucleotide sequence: TGCGCCAGCAGCCAAAATCTTGAGCTCGACCAAGAGACCCAGTACTTC.

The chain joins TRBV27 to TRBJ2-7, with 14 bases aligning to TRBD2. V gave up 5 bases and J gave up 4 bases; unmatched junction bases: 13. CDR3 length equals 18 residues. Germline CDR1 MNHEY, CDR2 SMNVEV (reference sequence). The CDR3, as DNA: TGTGCCAGCAGTCAGCCATCCGGGACTAGCGGGAGAAGTTACGAGCAGTACTTC. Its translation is CASSQPSGTSGRSYEQYF.

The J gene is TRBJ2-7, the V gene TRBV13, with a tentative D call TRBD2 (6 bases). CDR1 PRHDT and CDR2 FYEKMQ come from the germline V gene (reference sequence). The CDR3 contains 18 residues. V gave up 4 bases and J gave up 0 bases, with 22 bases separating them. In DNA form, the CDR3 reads TGTGCCAGCAGCTCCCCTGTTGGAAAACGGGGGAGCTCCTACGAGCAGTACTTC. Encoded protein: CASSSPVGKRGSSYEQYF.